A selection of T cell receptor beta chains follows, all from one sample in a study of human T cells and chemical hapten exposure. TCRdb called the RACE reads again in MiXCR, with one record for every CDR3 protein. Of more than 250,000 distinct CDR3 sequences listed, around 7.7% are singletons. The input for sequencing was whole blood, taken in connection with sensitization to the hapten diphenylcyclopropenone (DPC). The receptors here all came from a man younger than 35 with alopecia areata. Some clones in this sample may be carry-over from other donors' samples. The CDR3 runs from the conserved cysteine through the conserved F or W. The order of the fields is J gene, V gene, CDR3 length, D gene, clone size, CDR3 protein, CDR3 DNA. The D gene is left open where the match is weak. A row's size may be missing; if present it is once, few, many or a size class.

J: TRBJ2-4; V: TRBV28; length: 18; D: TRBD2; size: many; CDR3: CASSSFFRGGPQRNIQYF; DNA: TGTGCCAGCAGTTCTTTTTTTCGGGGGGGCCCACAGAGGAACATTCAGTACTTC
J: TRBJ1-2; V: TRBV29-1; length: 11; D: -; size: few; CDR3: CSVVPSGSVTF; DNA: TGCAGCGTTGTACCCTCCGGTAGCGTTACCTTC
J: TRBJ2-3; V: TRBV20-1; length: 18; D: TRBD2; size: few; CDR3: CSARDAGVLAGGTDTQYF; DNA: TGCAGTGCTAGAGACGCCGGGGTACTAGCGGGGGGCACAGATACGCAGTATTTT
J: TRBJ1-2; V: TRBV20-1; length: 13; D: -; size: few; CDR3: CSARDSGTPGYTF; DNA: TGCAGTGCTAGAGATAGCGGGACTCCAGGCTACACCTTC
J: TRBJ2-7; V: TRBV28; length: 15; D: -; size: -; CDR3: CASSLGGGGLVRQYF; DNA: TGTGCCAGCAGTTTGGGGGGAGGTGGGCTAGTTCGGCAGTACTTC
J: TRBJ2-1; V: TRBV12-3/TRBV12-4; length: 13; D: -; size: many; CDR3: CASKYRNYNEQFF; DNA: TGTGCCAGCAAATACAGAAACTACAATGAGCAGTTCTTC
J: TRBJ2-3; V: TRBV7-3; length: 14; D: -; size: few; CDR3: CASSITGLTDTQYF; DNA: TGTGCCAGCAGCATCACTGGACTCACAGATACGCAGTATTTT
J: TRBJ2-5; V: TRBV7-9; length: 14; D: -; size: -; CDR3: CASSLVSTLETQYF; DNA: TGTGCCAGCAGCTTAGTTTCTACTCTAGAGACCCAGTACTTC
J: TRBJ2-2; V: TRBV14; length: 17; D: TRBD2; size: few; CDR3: CASSQESGLGTTGELFF; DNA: TGTGCCAGCAGCCAAGAGTCGGGACTAGGGACCACCGGGGAGCTGTTTTTT
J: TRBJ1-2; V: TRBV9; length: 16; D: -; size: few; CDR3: CASSVDPLQGNYGYTF; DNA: TGTGCCAGCAGCGTAGATCCCCTCCAGGGGAACTATGGCTACACCTTC
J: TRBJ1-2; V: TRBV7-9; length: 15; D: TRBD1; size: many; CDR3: CASSLGEGGAYGYTF; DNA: TGTGCCAGCAGCTTAGGAGAAGGGGGCGCCTATGGCTACACCTTC
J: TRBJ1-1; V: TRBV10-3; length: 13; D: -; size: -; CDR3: CAISRDRNTEAFF; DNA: TGTGCCATCTCGCGGGACCGCAACACTGAAGCTTTCTTT
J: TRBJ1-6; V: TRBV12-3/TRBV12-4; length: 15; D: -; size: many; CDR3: CASSTDTVYNSPLHF; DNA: TGTGCCAGCAGTACTGACACGGTTTATAATTCACCCCTCCACTTT
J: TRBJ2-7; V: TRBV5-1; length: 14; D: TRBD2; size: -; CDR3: CASSLIGGAYEQYF; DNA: TGCGCCAGCAGCTTGATCGGGGGGGCCTACGAGCAGTACTTC
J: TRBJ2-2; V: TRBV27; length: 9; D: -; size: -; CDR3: CASPGELFF; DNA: TGTGCCAGCCCCGGGGAGCTGTTTTTT
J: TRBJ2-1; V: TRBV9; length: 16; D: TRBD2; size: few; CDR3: CASSVEASGGYNEQFF; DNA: TGTGCCAGCAGCGTAGAGGCTAGCGGGGGATACAATGAGCAGTTCTTC
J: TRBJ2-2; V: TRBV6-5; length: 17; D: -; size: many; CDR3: CASTMQSGAEFTGELFF; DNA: TGTGCCAGCACCATGCAATCCGGGGCAGAGTTCACCGGGGAGCTGTTTTTT
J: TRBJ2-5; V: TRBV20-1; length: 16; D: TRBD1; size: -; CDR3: CSAAGGDPSLQETQYF; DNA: TGCAGTGCGGCAGGGGGCGACCCTTCCTTACAAGAGACCCAGTACTTC
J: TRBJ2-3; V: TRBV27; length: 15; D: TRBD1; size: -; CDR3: CASSRFRGSTDTQYF; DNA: TGTGCCAGCAGCCGATTCAGGGGGAGCACAGATACGCAGTATTTT
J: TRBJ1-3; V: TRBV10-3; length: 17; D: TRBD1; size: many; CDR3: CAINGGQGQNSGNTIYF; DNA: TGTGCCATCAATGGGGGACAGGGCCAAAACTCTGGAAACACCATATATTTT
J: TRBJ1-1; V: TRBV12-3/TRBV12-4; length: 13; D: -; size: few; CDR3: CASSPGQPSEAFF; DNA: TGTGCCAGCAGCCCCGGTCAACCCAGCGAAGCTTTCTTT
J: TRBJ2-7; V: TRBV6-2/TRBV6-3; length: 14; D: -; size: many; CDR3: CASSYWDEAYEQYF; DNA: TGTGCCAGCAGTTACTGGGACGAAGCCTACGAGCAGTACTTC
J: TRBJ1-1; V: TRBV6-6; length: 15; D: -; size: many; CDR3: CASSYSGGKGTEAFF; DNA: TGTGCCAGCAGTTACTCAGGGGGGAAGGGCACTGAAGCTTTCTTT
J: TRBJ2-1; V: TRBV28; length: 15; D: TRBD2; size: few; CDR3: CATSGDNLTYNEQFF; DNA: TGTGCGACTAGCGGGGACAACCTTACCTACAATGAGCAGTTCTTC
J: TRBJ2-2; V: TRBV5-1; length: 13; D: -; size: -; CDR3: CASSLRVTGELFF; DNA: TGCGCCAGCAGCTTGCGGGTAACCGGGGAGCTGTTTTTT
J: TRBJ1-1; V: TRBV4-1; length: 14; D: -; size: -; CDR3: CASSQSAMNTEAFF; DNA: TGCGCCAGCAGCCAATCAGCCATGAACACTGAAGCTTTCTTT
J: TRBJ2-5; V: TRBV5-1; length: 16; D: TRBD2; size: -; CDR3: CASSPGIAGVQETQYF; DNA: TGCGCCAGCAGCCCGGGGATAGCGGGGGTCCAAGAGACCCAGTACTTC
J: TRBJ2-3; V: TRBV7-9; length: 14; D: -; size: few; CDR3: CASVGTLRADTQYF; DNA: TGTGCCAGCGTAGGAACCCTCCGGGCAGATACGCAGTATTTT
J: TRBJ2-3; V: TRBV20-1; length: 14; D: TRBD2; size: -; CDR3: CSASYGGYTDTQYF; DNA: TGCAGTGCTAGTTACGGGGGGTACACAGATACGCAGTATTTT
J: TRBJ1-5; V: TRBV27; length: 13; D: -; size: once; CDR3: CASSSTVYQPQHF; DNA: TGTGCCAGCAGTTCAACGGTATATCAGCCCCAGCATTTT
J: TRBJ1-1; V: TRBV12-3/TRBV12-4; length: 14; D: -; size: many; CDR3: CASSTSWRNTEAFF; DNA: TGTGCCAGCAGTACTTCCTGGCGGAACACTGAAGCTTTCTTT
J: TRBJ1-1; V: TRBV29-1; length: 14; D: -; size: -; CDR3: CSVVFLRGPPEAFF; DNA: TGCAGCGTTGTATTCCTGAGGGGCCCACCTGAAGCTTTCTTT
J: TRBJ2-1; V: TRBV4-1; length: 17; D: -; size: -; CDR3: CASSQVRAGVLYNEQFF; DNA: TGCGCCAGCAGCCAAGTTCGGGCAGGGGTTCTCTACAATGAGCAGTTCTTC
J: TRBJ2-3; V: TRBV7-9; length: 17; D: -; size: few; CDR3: CASRLTPGLTSTDTQYF; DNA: TGTGCCAGCAGGTTAACGCCGGGACTTACTAGCACAGATACGCAGTATTTT
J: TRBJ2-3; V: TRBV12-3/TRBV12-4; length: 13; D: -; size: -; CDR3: CASTTSGGNTQYF; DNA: TGTGCCAGCACCACATCAGGAGGGAATACGCAGTATTTT
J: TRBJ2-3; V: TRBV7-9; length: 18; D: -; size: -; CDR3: CASSPQIKNRALTDTQYF; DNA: TGTGCCAGCAGCCCCCAGATAAAAAACAGGGCCCTCACAGATACGCAGTATTTT
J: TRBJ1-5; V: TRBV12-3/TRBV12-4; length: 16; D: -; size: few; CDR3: CASSFEGRGGNQPQHF; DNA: TGTGCCAGCAGTTTTGAGGGGCGCGGGGGCAATCAGCCCCAGCATTTT
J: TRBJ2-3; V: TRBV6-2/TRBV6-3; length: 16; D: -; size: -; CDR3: CASTPSWGRRTDTQYF; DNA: TGTGCCAGCACCCCCTCATGGGGCAGAAGGACAGATACGCAGTATTTT
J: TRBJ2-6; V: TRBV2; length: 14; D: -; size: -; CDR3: CASNAGTGANVLTF; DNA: TGTGCCAGCAATGCAGGGACTGGGGCCAACGTCCTGACTTTC
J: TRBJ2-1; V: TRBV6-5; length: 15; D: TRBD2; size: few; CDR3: CASSFYSGGVYEQFF; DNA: TGTGCCAGCAGTTTTTATAGCGGGGGGGTGTATGAGCAGTTCTTC
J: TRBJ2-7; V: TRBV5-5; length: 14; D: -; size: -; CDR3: CASRDRTTSYEQYF; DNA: TGTGCCAGCAGAGACAGAACCACCTCCTACGAGCAGTACTTC
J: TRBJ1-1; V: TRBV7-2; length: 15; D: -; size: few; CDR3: CASSLLVGTDTEAFF; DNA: TGTGCCAGCAGCTTATTGGTGGGGACGGACACTGAAGCTTTCTTT
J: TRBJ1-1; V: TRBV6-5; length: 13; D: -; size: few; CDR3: CASSQTEQGEAFF; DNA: TGTGCCAGCAGCCAGACAGAACAGGGTGAAGCTTTCTTT
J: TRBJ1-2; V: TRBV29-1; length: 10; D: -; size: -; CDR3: CSARNPGYTF; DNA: TGCAGCGCTAGAAACCCTGGCTACACCTTC
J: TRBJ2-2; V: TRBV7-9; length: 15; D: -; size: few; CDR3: CATSPDREGTGELFF; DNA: TGTGCCACCAGCCCGGACAGGGAGGGCACCGGGGAGCTGTTTTTT
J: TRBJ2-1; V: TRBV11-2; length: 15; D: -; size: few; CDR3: CASSLNWGTYNEQFF; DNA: TGTGCCAGCAGCTTGAACTGGGGTACCTACAATGAGCAGTTCTTC
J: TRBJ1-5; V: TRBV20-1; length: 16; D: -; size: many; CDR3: CSARTPARMYGQPQHF; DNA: TGCAGTGCTAGGACACCAGCCCGGATGTATGGTCAGCCCCAGCATTTT
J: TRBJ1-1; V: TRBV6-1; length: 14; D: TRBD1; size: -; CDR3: CASRMTGGNTEAFF; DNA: TGTGCCAGCAGGATGACAGGGGGAAACACTGAAGCTTTCTTT
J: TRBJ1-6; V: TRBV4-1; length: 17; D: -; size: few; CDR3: CASSQDTASSYNSPLHF; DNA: TGCGCCAGCAGCCAAGATACAGCGAGCTCCTATAATTCACCCCTCCACTTT
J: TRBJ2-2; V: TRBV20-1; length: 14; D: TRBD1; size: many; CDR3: CSAFGTANTGELFF; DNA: TGCAGTGCTTTCGGGACAGCCAACACCGGGGAGCTGTTTTTT
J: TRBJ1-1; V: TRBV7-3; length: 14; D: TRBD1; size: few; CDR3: CASRTNRGRTEAFF; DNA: TGTGCCAGCAGGACAAACAGGGGCCGCACTGAAGCTTTCTTT
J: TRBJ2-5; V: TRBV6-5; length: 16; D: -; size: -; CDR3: CASSYSYYAGEETQYF; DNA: TGTGCCAGCAGTTACTCGTATTACGCAGGGGAAGAGACCCAGTACTTC
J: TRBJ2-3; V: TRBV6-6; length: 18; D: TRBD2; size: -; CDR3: CATFRGLAGAGGTDTQYF; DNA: TGTGCCACCTTTAGGGGACTAGCGGGGGCCGGAGGCACAGATACGCAGTATTTT
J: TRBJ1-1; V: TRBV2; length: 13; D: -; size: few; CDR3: CASSEGANTEAFF; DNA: TGTGCCAGCAGTGAAGGGGCGAACACTGAAGCTTTCTTT
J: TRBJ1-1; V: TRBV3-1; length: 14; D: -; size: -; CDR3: CASSRRRGDTEAFF; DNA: TGTGCCAGCAGCCGCCGCCGCGGCGACACTGAAGCTTTCTTT